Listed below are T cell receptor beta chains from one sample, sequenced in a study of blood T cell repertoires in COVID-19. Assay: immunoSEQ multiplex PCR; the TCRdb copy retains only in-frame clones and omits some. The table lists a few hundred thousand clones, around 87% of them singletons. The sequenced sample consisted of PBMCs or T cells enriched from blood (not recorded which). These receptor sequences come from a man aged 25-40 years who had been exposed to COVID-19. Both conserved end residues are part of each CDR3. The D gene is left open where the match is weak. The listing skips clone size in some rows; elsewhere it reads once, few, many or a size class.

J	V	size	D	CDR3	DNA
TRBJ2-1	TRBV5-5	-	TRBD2	CASSPPTSGANNEQFF	TGTGCCAGCAGCCCCCCGACTAGCGGGGCCAACAATGAGCAGTTCTTC
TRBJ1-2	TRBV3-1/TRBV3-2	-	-	CASSQDRVNLYGYTF	TGTGCCAGCAGCCAAGACAGGGTTAACCTCTATGGCTACACCTTC
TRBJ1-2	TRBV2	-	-	CASRLQGVDGYTF	TGTGCCAGCAGACTACAGGGTGTAGATGGCTACACCTTC
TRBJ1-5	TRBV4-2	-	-	CASSQDRWNQPQHF	TGTGCCAGCAGCCAAGATCGGTGGAATCAGCCCCAGCATTTT
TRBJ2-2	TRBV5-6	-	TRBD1	CASSNRDRGTGELFF	TGTGCCAGCAGCAACCGGGACAGGGGCACCGGGGAGCTGTTTTTT
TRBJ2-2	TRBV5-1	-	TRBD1	CASSFDDRVRAGELFF	TGCGCCAGCAGCTTCGATGACAGGGTTCGGGCCGGGGAGCTGTTTTTT
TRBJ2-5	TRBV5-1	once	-	CASSRNREMETQYF	TGCGCCAGCAGCCGCAACAGGGAAATGGAGACCCAGTACTTC
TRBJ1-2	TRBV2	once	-	CAREAWGYGYTF	TGTGCCAGGGAGGCCTGGGGATATGGCTACACCTTC
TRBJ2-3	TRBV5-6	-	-	CASSVRYRGWTDTQYF	TGTGCCAGCAGCGTGAGGTATCGGGGGTGGACAGATACGCAGTATTTT
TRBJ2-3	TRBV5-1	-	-	CASSLEDNPTDTQYF	TGCGCCAGCAGCTTGGAGGACAACCCCACAGATACGCAGTATTTT
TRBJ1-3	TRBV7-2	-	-	CASSQNPGSSGNTIYF	TGTGCCAGCAGCCAAAACCCAGGGTCCTCTGGAAACACCATATATTTT
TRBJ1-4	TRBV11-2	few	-	CASSLGRAEKLFF	TGTGCCAGCAGCTTAGGCAGGGCCGAAAAACTGTTTTTT
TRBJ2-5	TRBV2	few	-	CASSGGAAGGPKETQYF	TGTGCCAGCAGTGGAGGTGCAGCGGGCGGACCCAAAGAGACCCAGTACTTC
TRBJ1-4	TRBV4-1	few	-	CASSQGHRLLRNEKLFF	TGCGCCAGCAGCCAAGGGCACCGACTTCTTAGAAATGAAAAACTGTTTTTT
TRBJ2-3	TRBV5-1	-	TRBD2	CASTPTAGGQTDTQYF	TGCGCCAGCACCCCGACGGCGGGGGGGCAAACAGATACGCAGTATTTT
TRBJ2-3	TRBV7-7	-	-	CASSPTLSDGTQYF	TGTGCCAGCAGCCCCACCCTCAGCGATGGTACGCAGTATTTT
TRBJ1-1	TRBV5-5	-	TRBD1	CASTRDRDTEAFF	TGTGCCAGCACCAGAGACAGGGACACTGAAGCTTTCTTT
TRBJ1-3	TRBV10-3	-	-	CAIQPGGRPGNTIYF	TGTGCCATCCAACCCGGTGGGCGTCCAGGAAACACCATATATTTT
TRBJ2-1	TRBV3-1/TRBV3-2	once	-	CASSQAPPNEQFF	TGTGCCAGCAGCCAAGCCCCTCCCAATGAGCAGTTCTTC
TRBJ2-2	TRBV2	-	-	CASLQFSGELFF	TGTGCCAGCTTACAGTTCTCCGGGGAGCTGTTTTTT
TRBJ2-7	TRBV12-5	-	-	CASGPGSGYEQYF	TGTGCTAGTGGCCCCGGGAGTGGCTACGAGCAGTACTTC
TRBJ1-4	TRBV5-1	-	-	CASSFSGWDEKLFF	TGCGCCAGCAGCTTCTCAGGGTGGGATGAAAAACTGTTTTTT
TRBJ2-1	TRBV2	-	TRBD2	CASIRAGGSYNEQFF	TGTGCCAGCATCCGGGCGGGGGGATCCTACAATGAGCAGTTCTTC
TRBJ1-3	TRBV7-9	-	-	CASRAVETSGNTIYF	TGTGCCAGCAGAGCCGTGGAGACCTCCGGAAACACCATATATTTT
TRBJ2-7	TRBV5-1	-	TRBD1	CASSRDRGEGEQYF	TGCGCCAGCAGCCGTGACAGGGGGGAGGGCGAGCAGTACTTC
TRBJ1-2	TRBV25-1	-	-	CASSDGYGYTF	TGTGCCAGCAGTGACGGGTACGGCTACACCTTC
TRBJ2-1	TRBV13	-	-	CASSLKDSEQFF	TGTGCCAGCAGCTTAAAGGACAGTGAGCAGTTCTTC
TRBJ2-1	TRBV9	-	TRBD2	CASSPHPVGAGEGYNEQFF	TGTGCCAGCAGCCCGCACCCCGTAGGAGCGGGGGAGGGATACAATGAGCAGTTCTTC
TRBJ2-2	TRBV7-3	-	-	CASSFTEDTGELFF	TGTGCCAGCAGCTTCACAGAAGACACCGGGGAGCTGTTTTTT
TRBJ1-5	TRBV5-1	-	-	CASSLDSNQPQHF	TGCGCCAGCAGCTTGGACAGTAATCAGCCCCAGCATTTT
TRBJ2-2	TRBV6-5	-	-	CASRNTATGELFF	TGTGCCAGCAGGAATACAGCTACCGGGGAGCTGTTTTTT
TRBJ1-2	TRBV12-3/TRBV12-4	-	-	CASSLAAAPGYTF	TGTGCCAGCAGTTTAGCGGCCGCCCCTGGCTACACCTTC
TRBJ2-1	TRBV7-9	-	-	CASSLSRNEQFF	TGTGCCAGCAGCTTAAGCCGAAATGAGCAGTTCTTC
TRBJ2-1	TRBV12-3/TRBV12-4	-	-	CASGHISEQFF	TGTGCCAGCGGACACATAAGTGAGCAGTTCTTC
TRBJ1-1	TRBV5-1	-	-	CASIPTASSTEAFF	TGCGCCAGCATCCCGACAGCCAGCAGCACTGAAGCTTTCTTT
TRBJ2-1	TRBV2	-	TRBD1	CASREEGQGNNEQFF	TGTGCCAGCAGGGAGGAGGGACAGGGGAACAATGAGCAGTTCTTC
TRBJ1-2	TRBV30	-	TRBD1	CAWSAQGGLRGYTF	TGTGCCTGGAGTGCCCAGGGGGGATTGAGAGGCTACACCTTC
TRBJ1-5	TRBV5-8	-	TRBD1	CASSLWVQGNDQPQHF	TGTGCCAGCAGCTTGTGGGTACAGGGGAACGATCAGCCCCAGCATTTT
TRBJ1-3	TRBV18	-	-	CASSPPDRGIYF	TGTGCCAGCTCACCACCGGATAGGGGCATATATTTT
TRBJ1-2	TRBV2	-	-	CASVGQTNYGYTF	TGTGCCAGCGTCGGACAGACAAACTATGGCTACACCTTC
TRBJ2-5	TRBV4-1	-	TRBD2	CASSQLAASLETQYF	TGCGCCAGCAGCCAACTAGCGGCTAGTTTAGAGACCCAGTACTTC
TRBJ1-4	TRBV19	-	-	CASSTQASKNEKLFF	TGTGCCAGTAGTACACAGGCTTCCAAAAATGAAAAACTGTTTTTT
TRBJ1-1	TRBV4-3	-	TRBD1	CASSQDDRGHTEAFF	TGCGCCAGCAGCCAAGATGACAGGGGCCACACTGAAGCTTTCTTT
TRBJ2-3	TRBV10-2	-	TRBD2	CASGSSGGGDTQYF	TGCGCCAGCGGGTCTAGCGGGGGGGGAGATACGCAGTATTTT
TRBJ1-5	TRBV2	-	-	CASRVDGGSNQPQHF	TGTGCCAGCAGGGTTGACGGGGGTAGCAATCAGCCCCAGCATTTT
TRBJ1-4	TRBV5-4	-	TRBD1	CASSLDRGRTNEKLFF	TGTGCCAGCAGCTTGGACAGGGGGCGAACTAATGAAAAACTGTTTTTT
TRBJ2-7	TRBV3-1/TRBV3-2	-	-	CASSQGPGSYEQYF	TGTGCCAGCAGCCAAGGGCCAGGTTCCTACGAGCAGTACTTC
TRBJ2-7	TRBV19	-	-	CASSIDSPYEQYF	TGTGCCAGTAGTATAGATAGCCCCTACGAGCAGTACTTC
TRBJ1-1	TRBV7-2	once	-	CASSLRMNTEAFF	TGTGCCAGCAGCCTGCGGATGAACACTGAAGCTTTCTTT
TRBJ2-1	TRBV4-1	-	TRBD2	CASSQEPAGGSDEQFF	TGCGCCAGCAGCCAAGAGCCAGCGGGGGGGTCGGATGAGCAGTTCTTC